These T cell receptor beta chains were read from a single sample in a study of beta chain features in type 1 diabetes. TCRdb's table, derived via immunoSEQ multiplex PCR, lists solely in-frame clones and lacks some. Among 120,000 to 150,000 clones listed, around 50% were seen once. Sequenced sample: Tregs from blood. Receptor source: a man younger than 30 in good health. Each CDR3 is given without its conserved first and last residue. D genes are given only for firm matches.

J gene | D gene | V gene | CDR3 protein
TRBJ2-5 | - | TRBV7-2 | ASSLRARGWETQY
TRBJ2-1 | - | TRBV2 | ASSVGLAADNEQF
TRBJ2-2 | - | TRBV7-2 | ASIFGSFYTGELF
TRBJ1-1 | - | TRBV5-6 | ASSLSTGILAF
TRBJ1-4 | - | TRBV7-2 | ASSLATAGREKLF
TRBJ1-4 | TRBD1 | TRBV4-3 | ASSQSLDRGAF
TRBJ1-2 | TRBD1 | TRBV6-1 | ASKTGNYGYT
TRBJ2-2 | TRBD2 | TRBV7-3 | ASSLLAGHTGELF
TRBJ2-7 | - | TRBV28 | ASSLAGHSYEQY
TRBJ2-2 | - | TRBV11-3 | ASSQDRRTGELF
TRBJ1-5 | - | TRBV7-2 | ASSPQGGGKQH
TRBJ2-4 | - | TRBV28 | ASREAGEGKNIQY
TRBJ2-7 | - | TRBV18 | ASSPRSGGAAETYEQY
TRBJ2-3 | TRBD1 | TRBV5-1 | ASSQGQSTDTQY
TRBJ1-2 | - | TRBV4-2 | ASNHLTAETNYGYT
TRBJ2-1 | TRBD1 | TRBV11-2 | ASSDLGTGHEQF
TRBJ2-4 | TRBD1 | TRBV6-1 | ASSDGQGKNIQY
TRBJ1-5 | - | TRBV6-6 | ASRARGTVNQPQH
TRBJ1-2 | TRBD1 | TRBV5-1 | ASSPQGAANYGYT
TRBJ2-7 | - | TRBV5-1 | ASSDRGQNYEQY
TRBJ2-7 | - | TRBV7-2 | ASSLVAGVTYEQY
TRBJ2-3 | TRBD2 | TRBV7-2 | ASSFTGTSGYTQY